Each of the 22 T cell receptor beta chains below was sequenced from the same sample in a study of T cell responses to AZD1222 COVID-19 vaccine. Sequenced by immunoSEQ multiplex PCR; TCRdb stores in-frame clones only, minus some. The repertoire has roughly 65,000 clones, 88% of them found once; the top ten carry around 7.8%. The sequenced sample was peripheral blood, obtained on day 0 of AZD1222 vaccination. The origin of the receptors is an adult in good health.

The chain combines TRBV10-3 with TRBJ2-1; the match to TRBD1 covers 8 bases. Germline lookup yields CDR1 ENHRY and CDR2 SYGVKD. There are 17 residues in the CDR3. Trimming removed 5 bases from V and 5 bases from J; junction bases left unmatched: 14. DNA for the CDR3: TGTGCCATCAGTACACCTACTTCCGGGACAGGAGACAATGAGCAGTTCTTC. It specifies CAISTPTSGTGDNEQFF.

The chain recombines TRBV18 with TRBJ2-7; 9 positions match TRBD1. V shed 2 bases and J 7 bases; nucleotides not matched to a gene: 3. The CDR3 consists of 13 residues. CDR1 and CDR2 (germline): KGHSH, LQKENI. The DNA for the CDR3 is TGTGCCAGCTCACCAGGACAGGGGTGGGAGCAGTACTTC. This gives the protein CASSPGQGWEQYF.

CDR3 residues: CASSLIVNEKLFF. DNA for the CDR3: TGCGCCAGCAGCTTGATAGTAAATGAAAAACTGTTTTTT. This chain links TRBV5-1 with TRBJ1-4; the D is unclear. The germline V and J ends were trimmed by 1 base and 5 bases, with 6 bases remaining between them. This CDR3 region has 13 residues. Per the germline V gene, CDR1 is SGHRS and CDR2 is YFSETQ. The variable domain in full, with the rest retrieved from reference TRBV5-1 and TRBJ1-4, is KAGVTQTPRYLIKTRGQQVTLSCSPISGHRSVSWYQQTPGQGLQFLFEYFSETQRNKGNFPGRFSGRQFSNSRSEMNVSTLELGDSALYLCASSLIVNEKLFFGSGTQLSVL.

In the case of this clone: At the DNA level, this CDR3 is encoded by other sequences in the same sample as well. The rearrangement links TRBV3-1 (or the pseudogene TRBV3-2) to TRBJ2-3; tentative D call: TRBD2 (6 bases). From germline, CDR1 is LGHDT and CDR2 YNNKEL (reference sequence). Trimming pared 4 bases from V and 0 bases from J, leaving 8 bases between. The CDR3 covers 14 residues. This CDR3 is CASSRSGSTDTQYF. The DNA for the CDR3 is TGTGCCAGCAGCCGAAGCGGGAGCACAGATACGCAGTATTTT.

This chain uses TRBV6-1 with TRBJ2-3; D is unclear. Looked up from germline, CDR1 is MNHNS and CDR2 is SASEGT. Trimming cost V 3 bases and J 3 bases, with 10 bases left between them. This CDR3 has 14 residues. The CDR3 DNA reads TGTGCCAGCAGTGAGAGGTTGAAGACAGATACGCAGTATTTT. Protein product: CASSERLKTDTQYF.

This chain links TRBV7-2 with TRBJ1-3; the D is unclear. The CDR3 loop spans 14 amino acids. V was cut by 8 bases and J by 2 bases, with 13 bases left in between. In germline, CDR1 is SGHTA, CDR2 FQGNSA. CDR3 in DNA: TGTGCCAGCGCCCGGGAGAGCGCTGGAAACACCATATATTTT. Encoded protein: CASARESAGNTIYF.

The chain employs TRBV27 and TRBJ1-4; a weak D match, TRBD1 (6 bases). Germline assignment: CDR1 MNHEY and CDR2 SMNVEV (reference sequence). This CDR3 comprises 16 residues. The germline V and J ends were trimmed by 4 bases and 10 bases, with 22 bases remaining between them. The CDR3 DNA sequence: TGTGCCAGCAGTTCTGGACAGATATCACATTCAGGAAAACTGTTTTTT. It specifies CASSSGQISHSGKLFF.

V and J are TRBV16 and TRBJ1-1; D perhaps matches TRBD1 (6 bases). Germline V gene sequence: CDR1 KGHSY, CDR2 FQNENV. Trimming cost V 0 bases and J 2 bases, with 10 bases left between them. The CDR3 is 15 residues long. The CDR3 nucleotides read TGTGCCAGCAGCCAATCAGGGGGGCCTAACACTGAAGCTTTCTTT. Its translation: CASSQSGGPNTEAFF.

The V gene is TRBV28, the J gene TRBJ1-1, with TRBD1 matching over 8 bases. CDR1 and CDR2 (germline): MDHEN, SYDVKM. The CDR3 is 13 residues long. V trimming: 7 bases; J trimming: 5 bases; junction bases outside the gene matches: 6. The CDR3 here is CASTPDRVTEAFF. CDR3 nucleotides: TGTGCCAGCACCCCGGACAGGGTGACTGAAGCTTTCTTT.

The chain links TRBV27 to TRBJ2-2; the D is unclear. Looked up from germline, CDR1 is MNHEY and CDR2 is SMNVEV (reference sequence). This CDR3 region has 15 residues. Trimming left V 4 bases short and J 1 base short, with 10 bases between. The CDR3 protein is CASSSKLGNTGELFF. CDR3 coding DNA: TGTGCCAGCAGTTCAAAACTGGGGAACACCGGGGAGCTGTTTTTT.

This clone was picked up one time. The chain is built from TRBV9 and TRBJ2-3, with unresolved D. CDR1 is SGDLS and CDR2 is YYNGEE in the germline V gene. Trimming cost V 1 base and J 9 bases, with 18 bases left between them. The CDR3 runs to 15 residues. The CDR3 bases are TGTGCCAGCAGCGTAACTGCCAGCACCTATGGGACGCAGTATTTT. It specifies CASSVTASTYGTQYF.

The V gene is TRBV9, the J gene TRBJ1-2; D unclear. CDR1 and CDR2 from the germline V gene are SGDLS and YYNGEE. The CDR3 is 15 amino acids. V was pared by 1 base and J by 0 bases, with 10 bases between. The CDR3 loop reads CASSVRNGANYGYTF. The DNA of the CDR3 is TGTGCCAGCAGCGTAAGGAACGGGGCTAACTATGGCTACACCTTC. Drawing the rest from reference TRBV9 and TRBJ1-2, the complete variable domain is DSGVTQTPKHLITATGQRVTLRCSPRSGDLSVYWYQQSLDQGLQFLIQYYNGEERAKGNILERFSAQQFPDLHSELNLSSLELGDSALYFCASSVRNGANYGYTFGSGTRLTVV.

The chain recombines TRBV6-5 with TRBJ2-1; 12 positions agree with TRBD1. The germline V gene encodes CDR1 MNHEY and CDR2 SVGAGI. The length of the CDR3 is 14 residues. V dropped 6 bases and J dropped 10; count of bases not matched to a gene: 7. CDR3 sequence (DNA): TGTGCCAGCAGCCCGGGACAGGGGGCAGGAGAGCAGTTCTTC. It codes for CASSPGQGAGEQFF.

Only one count was recorded for this clone. This rearrangement joins TRBV24-1 to TRBJ2-1; D ambiguous. CDR1 KGHDR and CDR2 SFDVKD come from the germline V gene. Trimming shortened V by 1 base and J by 9 bases, and 12 bases separated the two germline ends. The CDR3 has 14 amino acids. Here the CDR3 DNA reads TGTGCCACCAGTGATTTCGGACGCTTTAGTGAGCAGTTCTTC. Amino acid sequence: CATSDFGRFSEQFF.

By share of the sample, this clone is medium-sized. The chain has TRBV3-1 (or the pseudogene TRBV3-2) and TRBJ2-2; D unresolved. Looked up from germline, CDR1 is LGHDT and CDR2 is YNNKEL (reference sequence). CDR3 size: 18 residues. V lost 3 bases and J lost 0, with 17 bases in between. In DNA form, the CDR3 reads TGTGCCAGCAGCCACCCCACGGGCAGTGACCCGAACACCGGGGAGCTGTTTTTT. As protein: CASSHPTGSDPNTGELFF.

This sequence joins TRBV6-6 and TRBJ1-4; D unclear. There are 16 residues in the CDR3. Trimming shortened V by 5 bases and J by 0 bases, and 13 bases separated the two germline ends. CDR1 is MNHNY, CDR2 SVGAGI, per germline (reference sequence). The CDR3 loop reads CASSATIGSTNEKLFF. The DNA for the CDR3 is TGTGCCAGCAGTGCGACAATTGGTTCAACTAATGAAAAACTGTTTTTT.

This chain links TRBV4-2 with TRBJ1-5; D may be TRBD1 (6 bases). CDR3 size: 15 residues. V lost 0 bases and J 7 bases, leaving 13 bases between the germline ends. Germline V gives CDR1 LGHNA, CDR2 YNFKEQ. DNA for the CDR3: TGTGCCAGCAGCCAAGACAACAGGGTAGCCCAGCCCCAGCATTTT. Its translation: CASSQDNRVAQPQHF.

V gene TRBV10-1 combines with J gene TRBJ2-3, with D perhaps TRBD1 (6 bases). The CDR3 consists of 14 residues. CDR1 is WNHNN and CDR2 is SYGVQD in the germline V gene (reference sequence). Trimming stripped 4 bases from V and 6 bases from J, with 14 bases between. CDR3 in DNA: TGCGCCAGCAGTGCCCCCGGACAGACGGATACGCAGTATTTT. It yields the protein CASSAPGQTDTQYF.

The gene calls are TRBV28 and TRBJ1-1, with 7 bases lining up with TRBD1. The germline gives CDR1 MDHEN, CDR2 SYDVKM. The CDR3 length is 15 residues. V was pared by 4 bases and J by 7 bases, with 12 bases of the junction left unmatched. CDR3 residues: CASSSPVGRGNEAFF. CDR3 nucleotides: TGTGCCAGCAGTTCCCCCGTTGGCAGGGGGAATGAAGCTTTCTTT.

CDR3: CASSRTRINEQFF. DNA for the CDR3: TGTGCCAGCAGTCGGACTAGGATCAATGAGCAGTTCTTC. The chain is built from TRBV2 and TRBJ2-1, with 7 bases identical to TRBD2. The V gene's germline CDR1 is SNHLY and CDR2 FYNNEI. The CDR3 totals 13 residues. V shed 5 bases and J 6 bases; nucleotides not matched to a gene: 4.

V usage is TRBV28 and J usage is TRBJ2-5, with 11 positions matching TRBD2. Germline V CDR1 and CDR2: MDHEN, SYDVKM. Trimming took 3 bases from V and 5 from J; bases not matched to a gene: 5. The CDR3 spans 15 residues. The CDR3 DNA follows: TGTGCCAGCAGTTTTAGCGGGAGGGCCGGGGAGACCCAGTACTTC. Protein: CASSFSGRAGETQYF.

The chain combines TRBV3-1 (or the pseudogene TRBV3-2) with TRBJ2-7; D ambiguous. Germline V lookup: CDR1 LGHDT, CDR2 YNNKEL (reference sequence). V was shortened by 3 bases and J by 6 bases, with 18 bases between the two germline ends. This CDR3 region has 15 residues. The CDR3 protein is CASSQGIISPGEQYF. CDR3 coding DNA: TGTGCCAGCAGCCAGGGGATCATTAGTCCGGGCGAGCAGTACTTC.